The 8 T cell receptor beta chains reported below all come from one sample, sequenced in a study of CD8+ T cells in alopecia areata. Sequencing relied on a cDNA template that was reverse transcribed from extracted RNA. Assay: immunoSEQ multiplex PCR; the TCRdb copy retains only in-frame clones and omits some. The profile covers roughly 210,000 clones, with 40% to 45% appearing a single time and over 2% taken by the ten largest. As to treatment: oral pan-JAK inhibitor, 5-10 mg twice daily. Specimen: CD4+ T cells sorted from blood, collected around week 36, from a patient treated with tofacitinib. Receptor source: a human donor with alopecia areata.

This chain uses TRBV28 with TRBJ2-7; D gene ambiguous. Trimming left V 2 bases short and J 4 bases short, with 6 bases between. Germline V lookup: CDR1 MDHEN, CDR2 SYDVKM. The CDR3 loop spans 12 amino acids. The chain's CDR3 is CASSLRPYEQYF. CDR3 DNA: TGTGCCAGCAGTTTAAGACCTTACGAGCAGTACTTC.

This clone showed up just a few times. The chain carries TRBV5-1 and TRBJ2-1; 9 nucleotides match TRBD2. Germline lookup yields CDR1 SGHRS and CDR2 YFSETQ. Losses at the gene ends were 4 bases for V and 4 bases for J; bases not matched to a gene: 18. This CDR3 is built from 19 residues. The CDR3 region is CASSPDGELRGLAYNEQFF. CDR3 bases: TGCGCCAGCAGCCCGGATGGGGAATTAAGGGGACTAGCATACAATGAGCAGTTCTTC.

The chain employs TRBV2 and TRBJ1-2, with a possible D match to TRBD1 (6 bases). Germline V lookup: CDR1 SNHLY, CDR2 FYNNEI. With 4 bases removed from V and 2 bases from J, the gap between germline ends came to 14 bases. The CDR3 is 15 amino acids. This CDR3 reads CASSVGQFGNYGYTF. The CDR3 nucleotides are TGTGCCAGCAGTGTAGGACAGTTCGGCAACTATGGCTACACCTTC.

This clone was seen a handful of times. This chain uses TRBV4-1 with TRBJ1-2; maybe TRBD1 (5 bases). Germline assignment: CDR1 MGHRA and CDR2 YSYEKL. This CDR3 spans 15 amino acids. Trimming cost V 0 bases and J 8 bases, with 16 bases left between them. The CDR3 region has the DNA TGCGCCAGCAGCCAAGAACGTTCCGGGCCAGGGGGCTACACCTTC. It encodes CASSQERSGPGGYTF.

The rearrangement links TRBV28 to TRBJ2-7; 10 bases align to TRBD2. Germline V gene data show CDR1 as MDHEN and CDR2 as SYDVKM. Trimming removed 6 bases from V and 3 bases from J; junction bases left unmatched: 11. CDR3 size: 16 residues. As DNA, the CDR3 is TGTGCCAGCAGCTCGTTTTCTAGCGGGAGTCGCTACGAGCAGTACTTC. The encoded protein is CASSSFSSGSRYEQYF.

Only a few counts were recorded for this clone. The chain joins TRBV28 to TRBJ2-5, with D tentatively TRBD2 (6 bases). V lost 10 bases to trimming and J lost 4 bases, with 13 bases between them. The CDR3 sequence is 12 residues long. The V gene's germline CDR1 is MDHEN and CDR2 SYDVKM. CDR3 residues: CATLTAGETQYF. CDR3 DNA: TGTGCCACCCTGACAGCGGGAGAGACCCAGTACTTC. The complete variable domain, with remaining parts taken from reference TRBV28 and TRBJ2-5, reads DVKVTQSSRYLVKRTGEKVFLECVQDMDHENMFWYRQDPGLGLRLIYFSYDVKMKEKGDIPEGYSVSREKKERFSLILESASTNQTSMYLCATLTAGETQYFGPGTRLLVL.

This clone has more than one count but fewer than ten. The chain has TRBV27 and TRBJ2-3, with unresolved D. V lost 4 bases and J lost 1, with 3 bases in between. This CDR3 region has 12 residues. The germline V gene encodes CDR1 MNHEY and CDR2 SMNVEV (reference sequence). CDR3: CASSSRTDTQYF. CDR3 in DNA: TGTGCCAGCAGTTCCCGCACAGATACGCAGTATTTT.

This clone has a count of ten or more. The rearrangement uses TRBV29-1 and TRBJ2-3; 14 positions agree with TRBD2. The ends lost 4 bases at V and 0 bases at J; junction bases unmatched: 9. The CDR3 length is 18 residues. Germline V lookup: CDR1 SQVTM, CDR2 ANQGSEA. CDR3 nucleotides: TGCAGCGTTGGGCGGAGACTAGCGGGAGGGGTTAGCACAGATACGCAGTATTTT. Translated, it gives CSVGRRLAGGVSTDTQYF.